This T cell receptor beta chain was captured by sequencing in a study of patients and donors after allogeneic stem cell transplantation. Each CDR3 protein gets one entry after TCRdb re-called the RT-PCR reads with MiXCR. The sample yields about 200,000 distinct CDR3 sequences, around 40% seen once. The ends were cut back, 0 bases at V and 4 bases at J, with 12 bases in the middle. Germline loops: CDR1 SGHVS, CDR2 FQNEAQ. The CDR3 covers 15 residues. This TCR derives from a human donor who was either an allogeneic HSCT recipient or a stem cell or donor lymphocyte infusion donor (not recorded which). It is not recorded whose cells these are; they may come from a transplant donor. Sequenced sample: blood, either unsorted or a sorted T cell fraction (not recorded which). The chain uses TRBV7-8 and TRBJ1-2; tentative D call: TRBD1 (5 bases). In DNA, the CDR3 is TGTGCCAGCAGCTTAGCAGGGGTCGAGGGCTATGGCTACACCTTC. As protein: CASSLAGVEGYGYTF.